This T cell receptor (beta chain) is drawn from a study of T cells expressing NK-cell markers. As to this clonotype: Its antigen is unknown.

The study, taken as a whole, reports: Over 5 donors had dominant NKG2C+ clonotypes that comprised about 1.0-7.5% of their CD8+ T cells.

TCR beta cDNA was made by 5'RACE template switching with UMIs. TCRdb reprocessed the 5' RACE reads and stores each CDR3 protein as one record, lacking DNA. The table counts about 400,000 distinct CDR3 sequences; roughly 10% lies in the top ten. Germline V gene sequence: CDR1 MDHEN, CDR2 SYDVKM. This CDR3 spans 18 amino acids. The sample was blood T cells: a sorted CD56 or NKG2C T cell subset, CD4+ or CD8+ T cells, or bulk PBMC T cells (not recorded which). This rearrangement joins TRBV28 to TRBJ2-5; TCRdb returns TRBD2, unconfirmable since there is no DNA. This clonotype was obtained from a woman aged 45-65 years in good health. The CDR3 reads CASSPTSGTSGYQETQYF.